This is a list of T cell receptor beta chains from one sample in a study of PD-1 blockade in mismatch repair-deficient tumors. TCRdb keeps only in-frame clones here, not all; method: immunoSEQ multiplex PCR. The table has tens of thousands of clones, 80% to 90% seen once. Sequencing used peripheral blood, obtained 44 weeks after starting pembrolizumab. These receptors were taken from an adult with mismatch repair-deficient cancer. Each CDR3 is given with its conserved first and last residue. The D gene is left open where the match is weak. Part of the rows lack a size; the others show once, few, many or a class for expanded clones.

D gene	CDR3 length	J gene	V gene	clone size	CDR3 DNA	CDR3 protein
TRBD1	16	TRBJ1-3	TRBV11-3	NA	TGTGCCAGCAGCCGCGGACAGGGTTTGGGGGGAAACACCATATATTTT	CASSRGQGLGGNTIYF
NA	14	TRBJ2-3	TRBV9	NA	TGTGCCAGCAGCGCCGGTAGCGGTCCAGATACGCAGTATTTT	CASSAGSGPDTQYF
NA	12	TRBJ2-7	TRBV7-9	NA	TGTGCCAGCAGCTCGGACTTCTACGAGCAGTACTTC	CASSSDFYEQYF
TRBD1	15	TRBJ2-2	TRBV11-3	NA	TGTGCCAGCAGCTTGGGACAGGGGGCAACCGGGGAGCTGTTTTTT	CASSLGQGATGELFF
NA	14	TRBJ1-1	TRBV11-3	NA	TGTGCCAGCAGTCCGGCTCGGAAGAACACTGAAGCTTTCTTT	CASSPARKNTEAFF
NA	13	TRBJ1-1	TRBV29-1	NA	TGCAGCGTTGTGAGGACAGTGAACACTGAAGCTTTCTTT	CSVVRTVNTEAFF
TRBD2	15	TRBJ2-3	TRBV27	NA	TGTGCCAGCAGTTATGGGGGGAGGGCCTGGGGTACGCAGTATTTT	CASSYGGRAWGTQYF
TRBD2	18	TRBJ2-2	TRBV4-2	NA	TGTGCCAGCAGCCAAGGGCGTCTAGCGGGCCCGAACACCGGGGAGCTGTTTTTT	CASSQGRLAGPNTGELFF
NA	17	TRBJ2-6	TRBV19	NA	TGTGCCAGTAGTAGCCGGCCCGGGAGCTCTGGGGCCAACGTCCTGACTTTC	CASSSRPGSSGANVLTF
TRBD2	15	TRBJ2-7	TRBV7-9	NA	TGTGCCAGCAGCAGCGCCGGGACTAGCGTAAGGGAGCAGTACTTC	CASSSAGTSVREQYF
NA	18	TRBJ2-3	TRBV19	once	TGTGCCAGTAGTAACACACCTTCCACGACAGCTTTCACAGATACGCAGTATTTT	CASSNTPSTTAFTDTQYF
NA	16	TRBJ2-6	TRBV25-1	NA	TGTGCCAGCAGTGTTAAAGGGGGTTCGGGGGCCAACGTCCTGACTTTC	CASSVKGGSGANVLTF
NA	13	TRBJ2-7	TRBV5-1	NA	TGCGCCAGCAGCTTGGACCCTAATTACGAGCAGTACTTC	CASSLDPNYEQYF
TRBD2	14	TRBJ2-7	TRBV7-9	NA	TGTGCCAGCAGGTCTCCCAGCGGGGCCTACGAGCAGTACTTC	CASRSPSGAYEQYF
NA	15	TRBJ2-5	TRBV30	NA	TGTGCCTGGAGTGGCGACGTGGTAACTGAAGAGACCCAGTACTTC	CAWSGDVVTEETQYF
TRBD1	15	TRBJ2-2	TRBV10-3	NA	TGTGCCATCAGTCCGACAGGGAATCGCGCCGGGGAGCTGTTTTTT	CAISPTGNRAGELFF
NA	18	TRBJ2-3	TRBV7-2	NA	TGTGCCAGCAGCTTAATTTCCCGGACAGGCACGGGGGCAGATACGCAGTATTTT	CASSLISRTGTGADTQYF
TRBD2	12	TRBJ2-7	TRBV6-5	NA	TGTGCCAGCAGACCCGGGGGGGGCGAGCAGTACTTC	CASRPGGGEQYF
NA	12	TRBJ1-1	TRBV7-9	NA	TGTGCCAGCAGCTTCGGGAACACTGAAGCTTTCTTT	CASSFGNTEAFF
NA	15	TRBJ1-2	TRBV19	NA	TGTGCCAGTAGTATGGGACTCCAACGGGACTATGGCTACACCTTC	CASSMGLQRDYGYTF
TRBD2	15	TRBJ2-7	TRBV5-8	NA	TGTGCCAGCAGCTTGGTGTCGGGGGGATCCTACGAGCAGTACTTC	CASSLVSGGSYEQYF
NA	17	TRBJ1-5	TRBV27	NA	TGTGCCAGCAGTTTATCATATCCGGGGTCCAGCAATCAGCCCCAGCATTTT	CASSLSYPGSSNQPQHF
TRBD2	16	TRBJ2-1	TRBV4-3	NA	TGCGCCAGCAGCCAAGGACTAGCGGGAGCCTACAATGAGCAGTTCTTC	CASSQGLAGAYNEQFF
NA	17	TRBJ2-1	TRBV19	NA	TGTGCCAGTAGTACAGTCCTAGCGACTAGCTCCTACAATGAGCAGTTCTTC	CASSTVLATSSYNEQFF
NA	14	TRBJ2-7	TRBV7-9	NA	TGTGCCAGCAGCTTAATGGGAGCCACCTACGAGCAGTACTTC	CASSLMGATYEQYF
NA	15	TRBJ1-5	TRBV21-1	once	TGTGCCAGCAGCAAATGGGGAAGGGAGAATCAGCCCCAGCATTTT	CASSKWGRENQPQHF
TRBD2	19	TRBJ2-1	TRBV7-2	NA	TGTGCCAGCAGCCTGACAGGGACCAGGACTAGCGGGAGCTACAATGAGCAGTTCTTC	CASSLTGTRTSGSYNEQFF
NA	11	TRBJ2-7	TRBV7-9	few	TGTGCCAGCAGCTTGGGGAACGAGCAGTACTTC	CASSLGNEQYF